The 25 T cell receptor beta chains reported below all come from one sample, sequenced in a study of identical twins. TCRdb re-analysed the 5' RACE reads in MiXCR, keeping a single row per CDR3 protein. The sample lists fewer than 650,000 distinct CDR3 sequences, nearly 10% occurring once. The data were also submitted as part of a second study, on yellow fever vaccine responses in identical twins.

Sequenced material: PBMCs. Source of these receptors: a woman aged 18-30 years in good health.

A few counts support this clonotype. V and J are TRBV10-1 and TRBJ2-3, with 9 bases aligning to TRBD2. The CDR3 is 13 amino acids. The germline CDR1 and CDR2 sequences are WNHNN and SYGVQD (reference sequence). V dropped 0 bases and J dropped 11; count of bases not matched to a gene: 3. CDR3 region: CASSESLAGMQYF. The DNA of the CDR3 is TGCGCCAGCAGTGAGTCCCTAGCGGGAATGCAGTATTTT.

Ten or more counts support this clonotype. V usage is TRBV25-1 and J usage is TRBJ2-3; D is ambiguous. CDR3 length equals 11 residues. The ends were cut back, 8 bases at V and 8 bases at J, with 11 bases in the middle. CDR1 and CDR2 from the germline V gene are MGHDK and SYGVNS. The CDR3 spells CASSATGTQYF. CDR3 sequence (DNA): TGTGCCAGCTCAGCCACTGGTACGCAGTATTTT.

This clonotype was recorded at least ten times. This chain uses TRBV5-1 with TRBJ2-2; D might be TRBD1 (5 bases). Deletions cut 5 bases from V and 3 bases from J, with 8 bases between. CDR1 is SGHRS, CDR2 YFSETQ, per germline. The CDR3 contains 13 residues. The CDR3 region has the DNA TGCGCCAGCAGAACCAGGGACACCGGGGAGCTGTTTTTT. As protein: CASRTRDTGELFF.

This clonotype was found many times. The V call is TRBV12-3 or TRBV12-4, the J call TRBJ1-1; D is undetermined. The CDR3 is 12 residues long. Trimming cost V 7 bases and J 0 bases, with 6 bases left between them. CDR3 bases: TGTGCCAGCACAGTTCTGAACACTGAAGCTTTCTTT. It encodes CASTVLNTEAFF.

The rearrangement joins TRBV7-2 to TRBJ2-1; D gene unclear. This CDR3 has 13 residues. With 4 bases removed from V and 9 bases from J, the gap between germline ends came to 13 bases. CDR1 and CDR2 from the germline V gene are SGHTA and FQGNSA. Here the CDR3 DNA reads TGTGCCAGCAGCTCGCCTAGGTCGCGTGAGCAGTTCTTC. Amino acids: CASSSPRSREQFF.

The chain joins TRBV4-2 to TRBJ2-3, with a tentative D call TRBD2 (5 bases). The CDR3 extends over 16 amino acids. The V gene's germline CDR1 is LGHNA and CDR2 YNFKEQ. V lost 1 base and J 1 base, leaving 12 bases between the germline ends. The CDR3 DNA is TGTGCCAGCAGCCAAGGGGTAGCGACCCGCACAGATACGCAGTATTTT. This translates into CASSQGVATRTDTQYF.

CDR3 sequence reads: CASSDRDQETQYF. The CDR3 DNA sequence: TGCGCCAGCAGCGACAGGGACCAAGAGACCCAGTACTTC. J is TRBJ2-5 and V is TRBV5-1; 7 bases align to TRBD1. Germline CDR1 SGHRS, CDR2 YFSETQ. The CDR3 sequence is 13 residues long. Trimming at V came to 4 bases and at J to 0 bases, leaving 0 bases not matched to a gene.

The chain uses TRBV6-1 and TRBJ2-6; 8 bases are a match to TRBD1. The trim removed 6 bases at V and 9 bases at J, leaving 7 bases unmatched. This CDR3 spans 14 amino acids. Germline V gene data show CDR1 as MNHNS and CDR2 as SASEGT. CDR3 residues: CASSQDRDRNVLTF. The CDR3 DNA follows: TGTGCCAGCAGCCAGGACAGGGATCGCAACGTCCTGACTTTC.

The chain is built from TRBV12-3 or TRBV12-4 and TRBJ2-2, with D maybe TRBD2 (5 bases). This CDR3 contains 12 residues. The ends were cut back, 6 bases at V and 16 bases at J, with 18 bases in the middle. Here the CDR3 DNA reads TGTGCCAGCAGACTGGGAGCAGGACTTGAGTTTTTT. Protein: CASRLGAGLEFF.

This clonotype showed up many times. The chain joins TRBV12-3 or TRBV12-4 to TRBJ2-5, with a weak D call TRBD2 (6 bases). The ends were cut back, 5 bases at V and 2 bases at J, with 18 bases in the middle. The CDR3 spans 16 residues. In nucleotides, the CDR3 is TGTGCCAGCAGTGCCCGCGCGGGACTCACACAAGAGACCCAGTACTTC. This codes for CASSARAGLTQETQYF.

The V call is TRBV7-8, the J call TRBJ2-1; 7 bases fit TRBD2. This CDR3 is 16 amino acids long. CDR1 SGHVS and CDR2 FQNEAQ come from the germline V gene. Trimming cost V 1 base and J 2 bases; bases outside gene matches: 5. The CDR3 nucleotides are TGTGCCAGCAGCTTAGGCGGGAGTAACACCTACAATGAGCAGTTCTTC. Amino acid sequence: CASSLGGSNTYNEQFF. The entire variable domain, with the rest obtained from reference TRBV7-8 and TRBJ2-1, is as follows: GAGVSQSPRYKVAKRGQDVALRCDPISGHVSLFWYQQALGQGPEFLTYFQNEAQLDKSGLPSDRFFAERPEGSVSTLKIQRTQQEDSAVYLCASSLGGSNTYNEQFFGPGTRLTVL.

The chain is built from TRBV15 and TRBJ2-1; TRBD1 matches 7 bases. CDR3 length equals 15 residues. Germline trimming cut 2 bases from V and 9 bases from J; bases unmatched to any gene: 10. Germline values: CDR1 LNHNV, CDR2 YYDKDF (reference sequence). The CDR3 DNA is TGTGCCACCAGCAGACTTGACAGGGTAGGAAGTGAGCAGTTCTTC. Amino acids: CATSRLDRVGSEQFF.

This clonotype was picked up a small number of times. CDR3 loop: CSAWGLAGGDNEQFF. CDR3 DNA: TGCAGTGCTTGGGGACTAGCGGGGGGTGACAATGAGCAGTTCTTC. The V gene is TRBV20-1, the J gene TRBJ2-1, with 15 nucleotides matching TRBD2. The junction had 4 bases not matched to a gene; V was cut back by 5 bases and J by 5 bases. Germline CDR1 is DFQATT and CDR2 is SNEGSKA (reference sequence). CDR3 size: 15 residues.

This clonotype was seen at least ten times. CDR3 sequence reads: CSVEQADTQYF. In DNA form, the CDR3 reads TGCAGCGTTGAACAGGCAGATACGCAGTATTTT. This chain connects TRBV29-1 to TRBJ2-3; D gene unclear. V lost 2 bases to trimming and J lost 4 bases, with 4 bases between them. Per germline, CDR1 SQVTM and CDR2 ANQGSEA. CDR3 length: 11 amino acids.

V and J are TRBV2 and TRBJ1-4; D is uncertain. Germline loops: CDR1 SNHLY, CDR2 FYNNEI. The CDR3 covers 15 residues. Trimming stripped 4 bases from V and 14 bases from J, with 23 bases between. CDR3 nucleotides: TGTGCCAGCAGTGTAACCGAGTCGGCCTTTGATAGGCTGTTTTTT. Protein sequence: CASSVTESAFDRLFF.

This clonotype was detected a few times. This chain connects TRBV6-1 to TRBJ2-1, with 7 bases fitting TRBD1. CDR1 is MNHNS and CDR2 is SASEGT in the germline V gene. The CDR3 is 15 residues long. The V and J ends lost 6 bases and 4 bases, in that order; junction bases with no gene match: 9. The DNA of the CDR3 is TGTGCCAGCAGGGGGTGGGACAGCGCTTACAATGAGCAGTTCTTC. It codes for CASRGWDSAYNEQFF.

This clonotype came up a few times. The genes are TRBV4-3 and TRBJ2-7, with TRBD2 identical over 7 bases. The germline CDR1 and CDR2 sequences are LGHNA and YSLEER. This CDR3 comprises 15 residues. Trimming removed 6 bases from V and 4 bases from J; junction bases left unmatched: 12. The CDR3 sequence: CASSQLLATEYEQYF. The CDR3 DNA sequence: TGCGCCAGCAGTCAACTACTAGCGACAGAATACGAGCAGTACTTC.

This clonotype was observed many times. For the CDR3, the DNA is TGTGCCAGCAGTCCAAAGACAGGGGGGAACTATGGCTACACCTTC. Encoded protein: CASSPKTGGNYGYTF. The chain couples TRBV6-1 to TRBJ1-2; TRBD1 matches 9 bases. Germline CDR1 reads MNHNS; CDR2 reads SASEGT. V lost 5 bases, J lost 2 bases, and 6 bases stayed unmatched. The CDR3 is 15 amino acids.

A few counts support this clonotype. The chain is built from TRBV15 and TRBJ2-7, with 9 positions matching TRBD2. The germline V gene has CDR1 LNHNV and CDR2 YYDKDF (reference sequence). The CDR3 spans 16 residues. Trimming took 1 base from V and 7 from J; bases not matched to a gene: 11. CDR3 in amino acids: CATSRGGRREGGEQYF. DNA of the CDR3: TGTGCCACCAGCAGAGGAGGTCGGCGGGAGGGCGGGGAGCAGTACTTC.

This chain links TRBV5-1 with TRBJ2-3; TRBD2 matches 7 bases. Trimming took 1 base from V and 4 from J; bases not matched to a gene: 9. The CDR3 is 16 amino acids. Germline CDR1 and CDR2: SGHRS and YFSETQ. This CDR3 reads CASSLPLGREADTQYF. The CDR3 DNA is TGCGCCAGCAGCTTGCCCCTAGGCCGGGAGGCAGATACGCAGTATTTT.

This clonotype was seen at least ten times. V usage is TRBV4-2 and J usage is TRBJ2-1; the D gene is possibly TRBD2 (5 bases). This CDR3 region has 17 residues. Germline V gene lookup returns CDR1 LGHNA and CDR2 YNFKEQ. Trimming took 5 bases from V and 0 from J, leaving 17 bases between them. The CDR3 spells CASSGFAGDSSYNEQFF. For the CDR3, the DNA is TGTGCCAGCAGCGGATTTGCGGGTGATAGCTCCTACAATGAGCAGTTCTTC.

The chain has TRBV12-3 or TRBV12-4 and TRBJ1-2, with a weak D call TRBD1 (5 bases). This CDR3 has 13 amino acids. Trimming stripped 8 bases from V and 10 bases from J, with 20 bases between. The CDR3 DNA reads TGTGCCAGCGGCGAATGGGGCCCCGGGGTCTACACCTTC. Its protein is CASGEWGPGVYTF.

The sample holds a few counts of this clonotype. The chain combines TRBV20-1 with TRBJ2-5; tentatively, D is TRBD1 (5 bases). V lost 3 bases, J lost 2 bases, and 16 bases lay in between. The CDR3 contains 15 residues. The germline V gene has CDR1 DFQATT and CDR2 SNEGSKA (reference sequence). The CDR3 bases are TGCAGTGCTAGGACAGTGGACATTGGTCAAGAGACCCAGTACTTC. This encodes CSARTVDIGQETQYF.

This clonotype was recorded many times. The rearrangement uses TRBV4-2 and TRBJ1-1; 8 nucleotides match TRBD1. This CDR3 is 15 amino acids long. Germline assignment: CDR1 LGHNA and CDR2 YNFKEQ. With 0 bases clipped from V and 5 bases from J, the junction kept 5 bases outside the gene matches. The CDR3 DNA reads TGTGCCAGCAGCCAAGAAGGGACAGGTCGAACTGAAGCTTTCTTT. Translated: CASSQEGTGRTEAFF.

The chain is built from TRBV20-1 and TRBJ2-1; TRBD2 agrees at 10 bases. Germline V gene sequence: CDR1 DFQATT, CDR2 SNEGSKA (reference sequence). The CDR3 totals 13 residues. V lost 6 bases, J lost 10 bases, and 9 bases stayed unmatched. CDR3 bases: TGCAGTGCATCTAGCGGGGGATCTCGAGAGCAGTTCTTC. Translated, it gives CSASSGGSREQFF.